Following are 19 T cell receptor beta chains from one sample sequenced in a study of T cells after yellow fever vaccination. TCRdb itself ran the 5' RACE reads through MiXCR, one entry per CDR3 protein. The table lists 25,000 to 30,000 distinct CDR3 sequences, 4.5% of them singletons. Specimen: PBMCs, either bulk or a sorted T-cell subset (CD4+, CD8+, memory, or dextramer-sorted; not recorded which), collected on the day of the yellow fever booster vaccination. All receptors come from a man younger than 35 who received the YFV17D yellow fever vaccine.

This chain joins TRBV5-1 and TRBJ2-3; TRBD2 matches at 11 bases. The trim removed 4 bases at V and 4 bases at J, leaving 8 bases unmatched. Germline-derived CDR1 and CDR2 are SGHRS and YFSETQ. The CDR3 runs to 16 residues. The CDR3 is CASSPPVAGGADTQYF. The CDR3 nucleotides are TGCGCCAGCAGCCCCCCAGTAGCGGGGGGGGCAGATACGCAGTATTTT.

In this sample, this clonotype turned up many times. V gene TRBV25-1 combines with J gene TRBJ1-1; 9 bases match TRBD1. This CDR3 contains 14 residues. Germline CDR1 and CDR2: MGHDK and SYGVNS. The V segment lost 1 base and the J segment 5 bases; nucleotides outside the gene matches: 2. The CDR3 is CASSEWDRDTEAFF. Here the CDR3 DNA reads TGTGCCAGCAGTGAATGGGACAGGGATACTGAAGCTTTCTTT.

This clonotype has at least ten counts. The chain has TRBV15 and TRBJ2-3, with 8 bases aligning to TRBD1. The V gene's germline CDR1 is LNHNV and CDR2 YYDKDF (reference sequence). Germline trimming cut 1 base from V and 4 bases from J; bases unmatched to any gene: 7. This CDR3 has 16 residues. The CDR3 nucleotides are TGTGCCACCAGCAGAGGGACAGGGCGGATTGCAGATACGCAGTATTTT. It yields the protein CATSRGTGRIADTQYF. Filled out from reference TRBV15 and TRBJ2-3, the complete variable domain reads DAMVIQNPRYQVTQFGKPVTLSCSQTLNHNVMYWYQQKSSQAPKLLFHYYDKDFNNEADTPDNFQSRRPNTSFCFLDIRSPGLGDTAMYLCATSRGTGRIADTQYFGPGTRLTVL.

This clonotype showed up many times. V gene TRBV2 combines with J gene TRBJ2-1; D is tentatively TRBD1 or TRBD2 (5 bases each). CDR3 length: 13 residues. The V gene's germline CDR1 is SNHLY and CDR2 FYNNEI. V shed 8 bases and J shed 0 bases, with 8 bases lying between them. In nucleotides, the CDR3 is TGTGCCAGCCGAGGGGACTCCTACAATGAGCAGTTCTTC. This translates into CASRGDSYNEQFF.

Ten or more counts support this clonotype. The chain combines TRBV5-1 with TRBJ1-1; D is undetermined. V lost 0 bases, J lost 2 bases, and 5 bases lay in between. The CDR3 runs 13 residues. The V gene's germline CDR1 is SGHRS and CDR2 YFSETQ. Here the CDR3 reads CASSLDPNTEAFF. In DNA, the CDR3 is TGCGCCAGCAGCTTGGACCCAAACACTGAAGCTTTCTTT.

Written as DNA, the CDR3 is TGTGCCAGCAGCCAAGACTGGGACAGGGCTTCACCCCTCCACTTT. Amino acid sequence: CASSQDWDRASPLHF. The rearrangement joins TRBV4-2 to TRBJ1-6, with TRBD1 matching over 9 bases. The CDR3 is made up of 15 amino acids. V dropped 0 bases and J dropped 9; count of bases not matched to a gene: 3. In germline, CDR1 is LGHNA, CDR2 YNFKEQ.

V is TRBV12-3 or TRBV12-4 and J is TRBJ2-3, with a tentative D call TRBD2 (7 bases). The CDR3 extends over 14 amino acids. V lost 3 bases and J 8 bases, leaving 15 bases between the germline ends. The CDR3 loop is CASSLSGGAGTQYF. The CDR3 DNA follows: TGTGCCAGCAGTTTGAGTGGGGGGGCCGGTACGCAGTATTTT.

This clonotype was found a few times. The rearrangement links TRBV7-8 to TRBJ1-6; a possible D gene is TRBD1 (5 bases). Germline V CDR1 and CDR2: SGHVS, FQNEAQ. This CDR3 region has 16 residues. V was shortened by 2 bases and J by 7 bases, with 15 bases between the two germline ends. The CDR3 is CASSLTSRGRNSPLHF. As DNA, the CDR3 is TGTGCCAGCAGCTTAACTTCTAGGGGTCGGAATTCACCCCTCCACTTT.

This clonotype was counted many times. The chain recombines TRBV7-2 with TRBJ1-1; perhaps TRBD1 as D (5 bases). Germline V gene sequence: CDR1 SGHTA, CDR2 FQGNSA. The CDR3 is 11 amino acids. V was pared by 6 bases and J by 11 bases, with 13 bases between. In DNA form, the CDR3 reads TGTGCCAGCAGGCTCGAAGAGGGGGCTTTCTTT. It codes for CASRLEEGAFF.

This clonotype was observed at least ten times. The chain links TRBV3-2 to TRBJ2-2; the D call of TRBD2 is as the table states it, not checked on the DNA. TRBV3-2 is flagged as a pseudogene. The CDR3 consists of 16 residues. For the CDR3, the DNA is TGTGCCAGCAGCCAAGGGACTAGCGACTACACCGGGGAGCTGTTTTTT. Its protein product is CASSQGTSDYTGELFF.

The gene calls are TRBV20-1 and TRBJ2-3, with 8 bases lining up with TRBD2. Per the germline V gene, CDR1 is DFQATT and CDR2 is SNEGSKA (reference sequence). The CDR3 is 12 residues long. V lost 6 bases and J lost 5; bases outside the gene matches: 4. CDR3 DNA sequence: TGCAGTGCCCTCCGGGGGGGAGATACGCAGTATTTT. Protein: CSALRGGDTQYF.

The sample holds many counts of this clonotype. The CDR3 bases are TGTGCCAGCAGCTTAGCGGGGGCAGGGGGCCGTAGCACTGAAGCTTTCTTT. It codes for CASSLAGAGGRSTEAFF. This chain uses TRBV7-2 with TRBJ1-1; 8 positions agree with TRBD1. The V gene end was trimmed by 0 bases and the J gene end by 4 bases; junction bases not matched to a gene: 10. From germline, CDR1 is SGHTA and CDR2 FQGNSA. This CDR3 region has 17 residues.

Only a few counts were recorded for this clonotype. Relative to the germline gene, one junction end is altered; a read error may explain this. The V call is TRBV3-1, the J call TRBJ1-1, with D perhaps matching TRBD1 (5 bases). The CDR3 is 12 residues long. Germline lookup yields CDR1 LGHDT and CDR2 YNNKEL (reference sequence). The CDR3: CASSDDASTATF. The CDR3 coding sequence is TGTGCCAGCAGCGACGACGCGTCGACAGCTACATTT.

The sample holds many counts of this clonotype. The V and J genes are TRBV5-1 and TRBJ2-1, with D possibly matching TRBD2 (7 bases). The CDR3 has 15 residues. The germline V gene has CDR1 SGHRS and CDR2 YFSETQ. V was cut by 4 bases and J by 8 bases, with 19 bases left in between. CDR3 sequence: CASSLRGANIHEQFF. DNA of the CDR3: TGCGCCAGCAGCCTCCGGGGGGCCAATATCCATGAGCAGTTCTTC.

This clonotype was picked up many times. V is TRBV6-2 or TRBV6-3 and J is TRBJ2-1; D remains ambiguous. Trimming took off 2 bases at V and 1 base at J, with 12 bases between the two ends. This CDR3 has 16 amino acids. Germline assignment: CDR1 MNHEY and CDR2 SVGEGT. This CDR3 is CASSYRMDKSYNEQFF. CDR3 in DNA: TGTGCCAGCAGTTACCGGATGGATAAGTCCTACAATGAGCAGTTCTTC.

This clonotype appeared many times. CDR3 amino acids: CASSEASGGGEAFF. The CDR3 bases are TGTGCCAGCAGTGAAGCGTCCGGGGGAGGTGAAGCTTTCTTT. The genes are TRBV6-1 and TRBJ1-1, with a possible D match to TRBD1 (5 bases). This CDR3 is 14 amino acids long. Germline V gene sequence: CDR1 MNHNS, CDR2 SASEGT. Trimming cost V 0 bases and J 7 bases, with 12 bases left between them.

The rearrangement links TRBV29-1 to TRBJ1-5; D is ambiguous. The CDR3 spans 13 residues. Trimming removed 4 bases at V and 7 bases at J, with 14 bases between. Per the germline V gene, CDR1 is SQVTM and CDR2 is ANQGSEA. DNA of the CDR3: TGCAGCGTTGTCCTGGGATCGGGCCAGCCCCAGCATTTT. This translates into CSVVLGSGQPQHF.

This clonotype was counted at least ten times. CDR3 sequence reads: CASTAMGQGQETQYF. As DNA, the CDR3 is TGCGCCAGCACCGCTATGGGACAGGGGCAAGAGACCCAGTACTTC. This chain connects TRBV5-1 to TRBJ2-5; 10 bases line up with TRBD1. The CDR3 is made up of 15 amino acids. Germline V gene lookup returns CDR1 SGHRS and CDR2 YFSETQ. Trimming cost V 6 bases and J 2 bases; bases outside gene matches: 7.

This clonotype is medium-sized within its sample. The chain has TRBV12-3 or TRBV12-4 and TRBJ2-2, with D unresolved. This CDR3 has 16 amino acids. Trimming left V 7 bases short and J 2 bases short, with 17 bases between. The CDR3 bases are TGTGCCAGCACACACCTTCGGAACATCAACACCGGGGAGCTGTTTTTT. It codes for CASTHLRNINTGELFF.